This is a list of T cell receptor beta chains from one sample in a study of blood T cell repertoires in COVID-19. Profiled with immunoSEQ multiplex PCR; TCRdb holds only in-frame clones, not every one. The sample yields some 130,000 clones, about 86% seen once. The sequenced sample consisted of PBMCs or T cells enriched from blood (not recorded which). All receptors derive from a man aged 40-50 years with acute COVID-19. Each CDR3 is given without its conserved first and last residue. Fields, in order: clone size, V gene, CDR3 protein. A row's size may be missing; if present it is once, few, many or a size class.

many,TRBV5-1,ASSPRADEKLF
.,TRBV3-1/TRBV3-2,ASSLGQGAGEQY
.,TRBV3-1/TRBV3-2,ASSPATGGWNTEAF
.,TRBV28,ASRRQPYEQY
.,TRBV14,ASSTSYEQY
few,TRBV29-1,SVELRGVGGNEQF
.,TRBV18,ASSRLRGQAGELF
.,TRBV6-5,ASSTRGGANYGYT
.,TRBV28,ASTRAGGEAF
once,TRBV6-5,ASSYRTGVTNEKLF
.,TRBV4-2,ASSQGLTGNGYT
.,TRBV29-1,SVPSGGVYGYT
.,TRBV18,ASSPPTSVNEQF
.,TRBV12-3/TRBV12-4,ASSPSVMELF
.,TRBV6-5,ASSYSSGNYYEQY
.,TRBV7-9,ASSLLAGASHEQF
.,TRBV2,ASSKAGTLTYEQY
.,TRBV19,ATMKGPNNEQF
.,TRBV19,ATKQGPGYT
.,TRBV5-5,ASSLSGQGLDEQF
.,TRBV7-7,ASSPGQASYEQY
.,TRBV12-5,ASGPDRDNSPLH
.,TRBV29-1,SVEGTGVTEAF
.,TRBV5-5,ASSGDRDSYEQY
.,TRBV6-6,ASSKTGITGELF
.,TRBV10-2,ASSETVQETQY
.,TRBV5-3,ARSLVRTPGTEAF
once,TRBV14,ASSLGRGKVETQY
.,TRBV20-1,SASGETQY
.,TRBV27,ASSGQGNTEAF
.,TRBV5-1,ASSSTGTPNTGELF
.,TRBV3-1/TRBV3-2,ASSQDMNQPQH